The 21 T cell receptor beta chains below come from one sample, sequenced in a study of blood T cell repertoires in COVID-19. Here immunoSEQ multiplex PCR was the method, and the copy in TCRdb shows in-frame clones only, minus some. The sample has 200,000 to 250,000 clones, 88% seen once; the top ten hold approximately 1.5%. Sequencing was done on a sample of peripheral blood. These receptors all stem from a man between 18 and 35 years old with active or convalescent COVID-19.

The chain joins TRBV12-5 to TRBJ2-3; D ambiguous. The CDR3 totals 13 residues. Deletions cut 6 bases from V and 4 bases from J, with 11 bases between. Germline loops: CDR1 LGHNT, CDR2 FRNRAP. CDR3 sequence reads: CASGPNRADTQYF. In nucleotides, the CDR3 is TGTGCTAGTGGACCGAATAGAGCAGATACGCAGTATTTT.

This clone was counted a single time. In DNA form, the CDR3 reads TGTGCCAGCAGCTTATTAGGGGAGCTGTTTTTT. Protein sequence: CASSLLGELFF. This chain connects TRBV7-2 to TRBJ2-2; D gene uncertain. The length of the CDR3 is 11 residues. V was trimmed by 2 bases and J by 8 bases, leaving 3 bases between them. Germline assignment: CDR1 SGHTA and CDR2 FQGNSA.

The gene calls are TRBV7-2 and TRBJ1-5; D is perhaps TRBD1 (6 bases). The CDR3 runs 16 residues. CDR1 and CDR2 from the germline V gene are SGHTA and FQGNSA. Trimming removed 1 base at V and 4 bases at J, with 14 bases between. CDR3 sequence (DNA): TGTGCCAGCAGCTTAGACAGGGCTGACTTTAATCAGCCCCAGCATTTT. Translating it yields CASSLDRADFNQPQHF.

This sequence joins TRBV3-1 (or the pseudogene TRBV3-2) and TRBJ2-1; 7 bases are a match to TRBD2. The CDR3 length is 15 residues. CDR1 and CDR2 (germline): LGHDT, YNNKEL (reference sequence). V shed 3 bases, J shed 8 bases, and the junction held 10 bases outside the gene matches. CDR3 in amino acids: CASSQGGGLFYEQFF. CDR3 bases: TGTGCCAGCAGCCAGGGGGGAGGGCTATTCTATGAGCAGTTCTTC.

V usage is TRBV7-2 and J usage is TRBJ2-2; no firm D call. Germline values: CDR1 SGHTA, CDR2 FQGNSA. Trimming stripped 1 base from V and 3 bases from J, with 3 bases between. The CDR3 runs 13 residues. CDR3 protein: CASSLDYTGELFF. CDR3 DNA sequence: TGTGCCAGCAGCTTAGACTACACCGGGGAGCTGTTTTTT.

This chain connects TRBV7-3 to TRBJ2-2; possibly TRBD2 for D (6 bases). This CDR3 is 17 amino acids long. Trimming shortened V by 5 bases and J by 0 bases, and 16 bases separated the two germline ends. Germline CDR1 and CDR2: SGHTA and FQGTGA. The CDR3 sequence: CASSAPSGGTNTGELFF. Here the CDR3 DNA reads TGTGCCAGCAGCGCCCCGAGTGGGGGGACGAACACCGGGGAGCTGTTTTTT. Full variable domain (outside the CDR3, taken from reference TRBV7-3 and TRBJ2-2): GAGVSQTPSNKVTEKGKYVELRCDPISGHTALYWYRQSLGQGPEFLIYFQGTGAADDSGLPNDRFFAVRPEGSVSTLKIQRTERGDSAVYLCASSAPSGGTNTGELFFGEGSRLTVL.

This clone has a single count. The V gene is TRBV6-5, the J gene TRBJ1-1; D call uncertain. Per germline, CDR1 MNHEY and CDR2 SVGAGI. The V end lost 6 bases, the J end lost 4 bases, and 18 bases lay between the germline ends. This CDR3 is 15 amino acids long. CDR3 DNA sequence: TGTGCCAGCAGACGCCCCGGGCCACTAGGCACTGAAGCTTTCTTT. It codes for CASRRPGPLGTEAFF.

This clone appeared a single time. The CDR3 is CASSPGYPTKQYF. In nucleotides, the CDR3 is TGTGCCAGCAGTCCAGGGTATCCTACGAAGCAGTACTTC. The chain has TRBV7-9 and TRBJ2-7, with D perhaps TRBD1 (5 bases). Germline V gene lookup returns CDR1 SEHNR and CDR2 FQNEAQ (reference sequence). The V end lost 6 bases, the J end lost 8 bases, and 17 bases lay between the germline ends. The CDR3 length is 13 residues.

The sample holds a few counts of this clone. The V gene is TRBV2, the J gene TRBJ2-7, with TRBD2 matching over 7 bases. The CDR3 loop spans 13 amino acids. The germline V gene encodes CDR1 SNHLY and CDR2 FYNNEI. The trim removed 3 bases at V and 9 bases at J, leaving 8 bases unmatched. This CDR3 reads CASSDQRGKGQYF. In DNA, the CDR3 is TGTGCCAGCAGTGATCAGCGGGGTAAGGGGCAGTACTTC.

CDR3 loop: CASSLVATGAQNTEAFF. The CDR3 DNA reads TGTGCCAGCAGCTTAGTAGCGACAGGGGCCCAGAACACTGAAGCTTTCTTT. The chain is built from TRBV11-2 and TRBJ1-1, with 8 bases identical to TRBD1. The V gene end was trimmed by 1 base and the J gene end by 1 base; junction bases not matched to a gene: 8. Germline values: CDR1 SGHAT, CDR2 FQNNGV. The CDR3 sequence is 17 residues long.

The rearrangement uses TRBV5-5 and TRBJ2-1; 8 bases map to TRBD1. The CDR3 has 16 residues. Germline-derived CDR1 and CDR2 are SGHKS and YYEKEE (reference sequence). Trimming removed 4 bases from V and 0 bases from J; junction bases left unmatched: 6. The DNA of the CDR3 is TGTGCCAGCAGCCACGATCAGGGGGCCTCCTACAATGAGCAGTTCTTC. This encodes CASSHDQGASYNEQFF.

V and J are TRBV19 and TRBJ2-2; 11 nucleotides line up with TRBD1. CDR3 length equals 18 residues. CDR1 is LNHDA, CDR2 SQIVND, per germline (reference sequence). Trimming cost V 3 bases and J 4 bases; bases outside gene matches: 10. Here the CDR3 reads CASSIRAGGTGGTGELFF. The CDR3 nucleotides read TGTGCCAGTAGTATCCGTGCTGGCGGGACAGGGGGCACCGGGGAGCTGTTTTTT.

V gene TRBV28 combines with J gene TRBJ2-7, with 8 bases aligning to TRBD1. The CDR3 contains 16 residues. Per the germline V gene, CDR1 is MDHEN and CDR2 is SYDVKM. Unmatched junction bases numbered 11, after V lost 2 bases and J lost 5 bases. CDR3 bases: TGTGCCAGCAGTTTAGGCATATGGGACAGGACCCACGAGCAGTACTTC. It codes for CASSLGIWDRTHEQYF.

The rearrangement uses TRBV28 and TRBJ2-7; tentatively, D is TRBD2 (6 bases). CDR3 size: 13 residues. V lost 8 bases and J 3 bases, leaving 14 bases between the germline ends. From germline, CDR1 is MDHEN and CDR2 SYDVKM. DNA for the CDR3: TGTGCCAGCTTGCGACCGGGACTCTACGAGCAGTACTTC. This translates into CASLRPGLYEQYF.

The V gene is TRBV18, the J gene TRBJ2-3; 8 positions match TRBD1. Germline CDR1 and CDR2: KGHSH and LQKENI. With 5 bases clipped from V and 4 bases from J, the junction kept 8 bases outside the gene matches. This CDR3 has 15 amino acids. The CDR3 region has the DNA TGTGCCAGCTCATACTCCAGGGGGCGCGCAGATACGCAGTATTTT. Translating it yields CASSYSRGRADTQYF.

The V call is TRBV4-2, the J call TRBJ2-1; TRBD2 aligns across 7 bases. Trimming removed 0 bases from V and 4 bases from J; junction bases left unmatched: 6. Looked up from germline, CDR1 is LGHNA and CDR2 is YNFKEQ. This CDR3 has 16 amino acids. The CDR3 region has the DNA TGTGCCAGCAGCCAAGATCGTGGGGGAGGGTACAATGAGCAGTTCTTC. Its translation: CASSQDRGGGYNEQFF.

The rearrangement links TRBV6-5 to TRBJ2-7; 7 bases agree with TRBD1. The CDR3 length is 14 residues. The J segment lost 5 bases and the V segment lost 5 bases, leaving 9 bases of the junction unmatched. Germline CDR1 and CDR2: MNHEY and SVGAGI. The CDR3, as DNA: TGTGCCAGCAGTCGAGACAGGGTTGTCGACGAGCAGTACTTC. It yields the protein CASSRDRVVDEQYF.

The chain combines TRBV9 with TRBJ2-3, with 8 bases matching TRBD2. The germline gives CDR1 SGDLS, CDR2 YYNGEE. V lost 2 bases, J lost 6 bases, and 11 bases stayed unmatched. CDR3 size: 16 residues. The CDR3: CASSVGYGRATDTQYF. The DNA of the CDR3 is TGTGCCAGCAGCGTCGGGTACGGGAGGGCCACGGATACGCAGTATTTT. The variable domain in full, completed from reference TRBV9 and TRBJ2-3, reads DSGVTQTPKHLITATGQRVTLRCSPRSGDLSVYWYQQSLDQGLQFLIQYYNGEERAKGNILERFSAQQFPDLHSELNLSSLELGDSALYFCASSVGYGRATDTQYFGPGTRLTVL.

The V call is TRBV29-1, the J call TRBJ1-1; no clear D. The CDR3 length is 11 residues. Per the germline V gene, CDR1 is SQVTM and CDR2 is ANQGSEA. Trimming took off 6 bases at V and 9 bases at J, with 14 bases between the two ends. As DNA, the CDR3 is TGCAGCGTCTTTGACACATTTCAAGCTTTCTTT. This gives the protein CSVFDTFQAFF.

The rearrangement links TRBV30 to TRBJ2-2; D might be TRBD2 (6 bases). CDR3 length: 15 residues. Trimming removed 3 bases from V and 0 bases from J, with 11 bases in between. The germline V gene has CDR1 GTSNPN and CDR2 SVGIG (reference sequence). The CDR3: CAWRRRGTNTGELFF. The CDR3 DNA reads as TGTGCCTGGAGGCGGAGGGGAACGAACACCGGGGAGCTGTTTTTT.

This chain connects TRBV6-5 to TRBJ2-7; TRBD1 matches 8 bases. Germline lookup yields CDR1 MNHEY and CDR2 SVGAGI. Trimming at V came to 6 bases and at J to 7 bases, leaving 11 bases not matched to a gene. The CDR3 covers 14 residues. CDR3 loop: CASRRGDRIGEQYF. In DNA, the CDR3 is TGTGCCAGCAGGAGAGGGGACAGGATAGGGGAGCAGTACTTC.